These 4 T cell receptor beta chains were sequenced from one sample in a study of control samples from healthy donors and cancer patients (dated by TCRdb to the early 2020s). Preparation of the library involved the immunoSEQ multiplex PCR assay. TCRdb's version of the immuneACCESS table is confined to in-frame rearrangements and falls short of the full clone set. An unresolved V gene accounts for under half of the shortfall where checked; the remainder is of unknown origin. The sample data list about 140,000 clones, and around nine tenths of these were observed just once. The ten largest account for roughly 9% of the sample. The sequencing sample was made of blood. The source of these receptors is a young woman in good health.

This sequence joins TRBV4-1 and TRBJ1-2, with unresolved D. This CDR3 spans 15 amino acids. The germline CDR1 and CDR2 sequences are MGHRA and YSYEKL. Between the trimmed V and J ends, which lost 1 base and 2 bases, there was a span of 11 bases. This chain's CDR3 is CASSQGIGANYGYTF. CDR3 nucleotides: TGCGCCAGCAGCCAAGGGATCGGCGCAAACTATGGCTACACCTTC.

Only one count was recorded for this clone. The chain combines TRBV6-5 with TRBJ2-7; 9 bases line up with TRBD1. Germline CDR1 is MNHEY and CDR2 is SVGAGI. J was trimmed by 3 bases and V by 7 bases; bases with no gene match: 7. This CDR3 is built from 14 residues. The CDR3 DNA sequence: TGTGCCAGCAAAACAGGGGGCGCCCTCTACGAGCAGTACTTC. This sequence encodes CASKTGGALYEQYF.

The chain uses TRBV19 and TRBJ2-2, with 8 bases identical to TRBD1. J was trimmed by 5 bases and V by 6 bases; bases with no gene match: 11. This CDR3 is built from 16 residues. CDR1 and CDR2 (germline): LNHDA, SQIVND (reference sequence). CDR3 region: CASSQSPTGATGELFF. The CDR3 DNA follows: TGTGCCAGTAGCCAAAGCCCGACAGGGGCAACCGGGGAGCTGTTTTTT. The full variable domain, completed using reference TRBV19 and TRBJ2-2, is DGGITQSPKYLFRKEGQNVTLSCEQNLNHDAMYWYRQDPGQGLRLIYYSQIVNDFQKGDIAEGYSVSREKKESFPLTVTSAQKNPTAFYLCASSQSPTGATGELFFGEGSRLTVL.

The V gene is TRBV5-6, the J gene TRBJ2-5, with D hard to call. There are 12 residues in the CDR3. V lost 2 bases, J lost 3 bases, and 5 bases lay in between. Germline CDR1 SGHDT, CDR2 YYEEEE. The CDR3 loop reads CASSLNKETQYF. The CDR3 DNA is TGTGCCAGCAGCTTAAACAAAGAGACCCAGTACTTC.